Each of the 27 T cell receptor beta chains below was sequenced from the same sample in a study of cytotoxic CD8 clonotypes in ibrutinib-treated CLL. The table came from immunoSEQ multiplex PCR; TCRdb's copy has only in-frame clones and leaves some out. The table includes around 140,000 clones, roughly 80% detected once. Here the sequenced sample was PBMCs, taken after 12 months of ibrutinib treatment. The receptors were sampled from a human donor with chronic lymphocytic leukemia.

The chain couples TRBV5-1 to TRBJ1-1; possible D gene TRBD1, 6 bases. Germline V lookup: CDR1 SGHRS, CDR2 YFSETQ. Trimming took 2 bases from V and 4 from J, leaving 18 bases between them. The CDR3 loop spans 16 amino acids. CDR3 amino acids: CASSFLTGSGSTEAFF. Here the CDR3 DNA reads TGCGCCAGCAGCTTTTTAACAGGGTCAGGATCCACTGAAGCTTTCTTT.

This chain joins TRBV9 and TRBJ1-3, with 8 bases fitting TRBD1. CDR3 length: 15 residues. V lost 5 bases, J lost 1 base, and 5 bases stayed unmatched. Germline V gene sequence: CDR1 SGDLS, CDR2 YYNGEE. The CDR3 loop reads CASSATGGSGNTIYF. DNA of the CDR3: TGTGCCAGCAGTGCAACAGGGGGATCTGGAAACACCATATATTTT. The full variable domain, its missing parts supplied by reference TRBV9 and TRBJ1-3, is DSGVTQTPKHLITATGQRVTLRCSPRSGDLSVYWYQQSLDQGLQFLIQYYNGEERAKGNILERFSAQQFPDLHSELNLSSLELGDSALYFCASSATGGSGNTIYFGEGSWLTVV.

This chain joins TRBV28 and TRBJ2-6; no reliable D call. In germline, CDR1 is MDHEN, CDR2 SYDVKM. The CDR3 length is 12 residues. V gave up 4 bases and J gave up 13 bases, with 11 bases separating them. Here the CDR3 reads CASSSNPLVLTF. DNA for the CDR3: TGTGCCAGCAGTTCAAATCCGCTGGTCCTGACTTTC.

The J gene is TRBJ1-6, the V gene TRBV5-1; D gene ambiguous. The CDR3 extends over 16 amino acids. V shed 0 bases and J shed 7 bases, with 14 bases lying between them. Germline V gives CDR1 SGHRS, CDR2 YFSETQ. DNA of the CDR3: TGCGCCAGCAGCTTGGCCGGGCGGAAGAGCAATTCACCCCTCCACTTT. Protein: CASSLAGRKSNSPLHF.

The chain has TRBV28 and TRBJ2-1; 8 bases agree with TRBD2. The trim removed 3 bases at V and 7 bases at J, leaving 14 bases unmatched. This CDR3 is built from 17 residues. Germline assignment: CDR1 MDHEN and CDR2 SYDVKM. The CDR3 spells CASSFPAGLAPENEQFF. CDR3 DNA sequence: TGTGCCAGCAGTTTCCCCGCCGGACTAGCTCCAGAGAATGAGCAGTTCTTC. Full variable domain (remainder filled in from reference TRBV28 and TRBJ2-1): DVKVTQSSRYLVKRTGEKVFLECVQDMDHENMFWYRQDPGLGLRLIYFSYDVKMKEKGDIPEGYSVSREKKERFSLILESASTNQTSMYLCASSFPAGLAPENEQFFGPGTRLTVL.

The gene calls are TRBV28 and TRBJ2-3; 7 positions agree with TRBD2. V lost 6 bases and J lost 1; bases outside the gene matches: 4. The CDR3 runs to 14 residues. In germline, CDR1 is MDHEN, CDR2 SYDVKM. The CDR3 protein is CASRRLAGTDTQYF. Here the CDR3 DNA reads TGTGCCAGCAGACGACTAGCCGGCACAGATACGCAGTATTTT.

The CDR3 region is CASSPPTQETQYF. The CDR3 DNA sequence: TGTGCCAGCAGTCCTCCCACCCAAGAGACCCAGTACTTC. V usage is TRBV28 and J usage is TRBJ2-5; D gene ambiguous. This CDR3 region has 13 residues. The V gene lost 5 bases and the J gene lost 1 base, with 8 bases spanning the gap. CDR1 and CDR2 (germline): MDHEN, SYDVKM.

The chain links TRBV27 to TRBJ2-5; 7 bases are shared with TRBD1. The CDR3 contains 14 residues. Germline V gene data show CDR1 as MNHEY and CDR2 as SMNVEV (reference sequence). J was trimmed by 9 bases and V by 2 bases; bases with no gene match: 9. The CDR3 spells CASSLRGLGTAQYF. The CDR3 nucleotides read TGTGCCAGCAGTTTAAGGGGGCTCGGGACGGCCCAGTACTTC.

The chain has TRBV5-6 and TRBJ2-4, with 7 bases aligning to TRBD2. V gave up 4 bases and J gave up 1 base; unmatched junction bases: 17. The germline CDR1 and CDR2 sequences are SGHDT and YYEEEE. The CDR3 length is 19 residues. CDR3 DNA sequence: TGTGCCAGCAGCCCGACCGGGACGGGTCTCGGGGGGGCCAAAAACATTCAGTACTTC. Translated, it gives CASSPTGTGLGGAKNIQYF.

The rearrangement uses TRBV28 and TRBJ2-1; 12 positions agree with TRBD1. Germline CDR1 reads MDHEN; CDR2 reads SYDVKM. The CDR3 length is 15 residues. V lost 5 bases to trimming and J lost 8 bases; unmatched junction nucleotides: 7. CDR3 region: CASSPGTGGIDEQFF. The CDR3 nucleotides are TGTGCCAGCAGTCCCGGGACAGGGGGCATCGATGAGCAGTTCTTC.

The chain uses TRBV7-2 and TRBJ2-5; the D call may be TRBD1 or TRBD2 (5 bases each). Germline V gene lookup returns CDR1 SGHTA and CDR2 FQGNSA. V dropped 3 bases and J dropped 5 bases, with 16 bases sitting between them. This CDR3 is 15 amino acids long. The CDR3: CASSFGTPSRETQYF. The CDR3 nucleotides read TGTGCCAGCAGCTTCGGGACCCCGAGTAGGGAGACCCAGTACTTC.

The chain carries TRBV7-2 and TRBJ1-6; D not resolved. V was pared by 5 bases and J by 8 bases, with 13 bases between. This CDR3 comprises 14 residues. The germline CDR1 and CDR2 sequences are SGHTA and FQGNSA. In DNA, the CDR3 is TGTGCCAGCAGCGATGGAGGGTGGGATTCACCCCTCCACTTT. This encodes CASSDGGWDSPLHF.

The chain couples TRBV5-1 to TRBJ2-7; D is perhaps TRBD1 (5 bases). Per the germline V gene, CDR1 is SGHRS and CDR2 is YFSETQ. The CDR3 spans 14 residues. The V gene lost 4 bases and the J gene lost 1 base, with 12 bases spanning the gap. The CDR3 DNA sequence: TGCGCCAGCAGCGGGGCATCTGTGTCCTACGAGCAGTACTTC. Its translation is CASSGASVSYEQYF.

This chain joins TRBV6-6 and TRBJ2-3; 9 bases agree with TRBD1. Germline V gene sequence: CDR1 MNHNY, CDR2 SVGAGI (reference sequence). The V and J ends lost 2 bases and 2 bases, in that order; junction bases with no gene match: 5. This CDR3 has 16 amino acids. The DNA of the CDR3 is TGTGCCAGCAGTTACACCGGGACAGGGTTCACAGATACGCAGTATTTT. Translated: CASSYTGTGFTDTQYF.

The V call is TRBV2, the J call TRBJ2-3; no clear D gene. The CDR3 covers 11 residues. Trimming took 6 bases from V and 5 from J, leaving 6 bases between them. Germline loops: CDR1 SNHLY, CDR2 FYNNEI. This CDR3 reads CASRRVDTQYF. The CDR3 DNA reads TGTGCCAGCAGGAGAGTAGATACGCAGTATTTT.

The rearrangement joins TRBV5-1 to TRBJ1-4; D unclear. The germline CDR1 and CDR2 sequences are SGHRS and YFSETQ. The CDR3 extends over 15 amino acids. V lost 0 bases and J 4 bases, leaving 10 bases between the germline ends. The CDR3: CASSLEYRFNEKLFF. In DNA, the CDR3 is TGCGCCAGCAGCTTGGAATACAGATTTAATGAAAAACTGTTTTTT.

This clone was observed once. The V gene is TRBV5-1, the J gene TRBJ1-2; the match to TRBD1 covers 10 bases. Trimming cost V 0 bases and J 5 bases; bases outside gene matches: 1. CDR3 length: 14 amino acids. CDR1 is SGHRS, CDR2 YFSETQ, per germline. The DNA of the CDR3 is TGCGCCAGCAGCTTGGGACAGGGGGCGTATGGCTACACCTTC. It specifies CASSLGQGAYGYTF.

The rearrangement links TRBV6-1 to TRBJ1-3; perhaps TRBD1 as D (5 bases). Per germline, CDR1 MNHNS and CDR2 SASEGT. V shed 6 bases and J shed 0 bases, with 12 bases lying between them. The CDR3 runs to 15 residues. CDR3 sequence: CASRGDGASGNTIYF. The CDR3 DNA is TGTGCCAGCAGGGGGGACGGAGCCTCTGGAAACACCATATATTTT.

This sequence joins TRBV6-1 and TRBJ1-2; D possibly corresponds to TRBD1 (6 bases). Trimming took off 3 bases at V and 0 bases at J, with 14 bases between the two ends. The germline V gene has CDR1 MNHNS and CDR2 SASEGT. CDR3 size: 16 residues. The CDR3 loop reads CASSEVGGQANYGYTF. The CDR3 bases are TGTGCCAGCAGTGAGGTCGGGGGCCAAGCTAACTATGGCTACACCTTC.

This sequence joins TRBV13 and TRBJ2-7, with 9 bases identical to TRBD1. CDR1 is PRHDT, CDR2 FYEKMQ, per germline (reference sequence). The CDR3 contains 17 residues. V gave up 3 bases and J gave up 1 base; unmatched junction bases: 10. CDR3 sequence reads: CASSFHLMDRGSYEQYF. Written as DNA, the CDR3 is TGTGCCAGCAGCTTTCACCTTATGGACAGGGGTTCCTACGAGCAGTACTTC.

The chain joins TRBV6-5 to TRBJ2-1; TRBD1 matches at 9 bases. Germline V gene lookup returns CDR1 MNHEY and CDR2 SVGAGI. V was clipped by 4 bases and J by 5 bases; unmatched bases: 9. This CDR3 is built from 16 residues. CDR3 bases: TGTGCCAGCAGTTTCAGGACAGGGGCATCGAACAATGAGCAGTTCTTC. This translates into CASSFRTGASNNEQFF.

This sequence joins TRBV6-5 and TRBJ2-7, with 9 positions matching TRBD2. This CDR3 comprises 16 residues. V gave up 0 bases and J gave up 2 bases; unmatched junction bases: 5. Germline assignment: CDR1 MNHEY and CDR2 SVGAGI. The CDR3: CASSYSRSSGAYEQYF. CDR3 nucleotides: TGTGCCAGCAGTTACTCAAGGTCTAGCGGGGCCTACGAGCAGTACTTC.

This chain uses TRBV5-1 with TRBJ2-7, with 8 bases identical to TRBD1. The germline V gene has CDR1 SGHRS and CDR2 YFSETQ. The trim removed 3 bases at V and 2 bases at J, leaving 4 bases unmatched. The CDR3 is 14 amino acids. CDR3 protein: CASSSDRVPYEQYF. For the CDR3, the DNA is TGCGCCAGCAGCTCGGACAGGGTCCCCTACGAGCAGTACTTC. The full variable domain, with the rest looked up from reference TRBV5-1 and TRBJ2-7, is KAGVTQTPRYLIKTRGQQVTLSCSPISGHRSVSWYQQTPGQGLQFLFEYFSETQRNKGNFPGRFSGRQFSNSRSEMNVSTLELGDSALYLCASSSDRVPYEQYFGPGTRLTVT.

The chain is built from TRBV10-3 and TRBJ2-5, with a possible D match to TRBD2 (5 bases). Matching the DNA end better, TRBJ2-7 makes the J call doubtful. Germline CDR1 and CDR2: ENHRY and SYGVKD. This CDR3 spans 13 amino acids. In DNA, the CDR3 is TGTGCCATCGGCGAGGGTGTGACCTACGAGCAGTACTTC. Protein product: CAIGEGVTYEQYF.

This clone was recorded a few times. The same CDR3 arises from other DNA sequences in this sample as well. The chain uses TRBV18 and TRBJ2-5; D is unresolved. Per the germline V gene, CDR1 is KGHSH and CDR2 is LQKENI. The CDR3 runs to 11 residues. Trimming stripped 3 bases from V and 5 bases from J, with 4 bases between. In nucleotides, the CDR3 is TGTGCCAGCTCACCCCGGGAGACCCAGTACTTC. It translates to CASSPRETQYF.

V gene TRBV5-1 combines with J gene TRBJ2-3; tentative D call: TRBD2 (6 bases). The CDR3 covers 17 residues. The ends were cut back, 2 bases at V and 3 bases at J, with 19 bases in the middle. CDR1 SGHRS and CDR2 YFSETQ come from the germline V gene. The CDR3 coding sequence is TGCGCCAGCAGCTTTAGCGTTGGCGGGATGGCTACAGATACGCAGTATTTT. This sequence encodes CASSFSVGGMATDTQYF.

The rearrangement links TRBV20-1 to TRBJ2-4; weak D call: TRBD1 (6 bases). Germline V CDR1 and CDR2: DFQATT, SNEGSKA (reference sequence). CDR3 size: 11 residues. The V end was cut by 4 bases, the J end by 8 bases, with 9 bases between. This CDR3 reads CSATRTDIQYF. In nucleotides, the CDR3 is TGCAGTGCTACCAGGACAGACATTCAGTACTTC.